The entry below gives a single TCR beta chain sequence along with its context. The source of the sample is a study of blood T cell repertoires in COVID-19. Turning to the study itself: The samples span acute and convalescent COVID-19 from the United States, Italy and Spain. PBMCs, B-cell-depleted T cells, or T cells were the source of the cDNA or gDNA that made up the material.

Original data processing: Estimated nucleated cell counts came from reference gene primer amplification. TCRdb's table, derived via immunoSEQ multiplex PCR, lists solely in-frame clones and lacks some. V and J calls and clone size are as listed in that table; D and trimming were resolved from the DNA. Here the sample spans some 96,000 clones, more than 65% being singletons. CDR3 length equals 13 residues. The germline V and J ends were trimmed by 7 bases and 4 bases, with 13 bases remaining between them. CDR1 LNHDA and CDR2 SQIVND come from the germline V gene (reference sequence). The sequence came from a man between 65 and 85 years old with active or convalescent COVID-19. Sequenced material: peripheral blood. The chain combines TRBV19 with TRBJ2-5; D call uncertain. CDR3: CASMLVGAETQYF. CDR3 coding DNA: TGTGCCAGTATGTTGGTGGGCGCAGAGACCCAGTACTTC. The full variable domain, completed using reference TRBV19 and TRBJ2-5, is DGGITQSPKYLFRKEGQNVTLSCEQNLNHDAMYWYRQDPGQGLRLIYYSQIVNDFQKGDIAEGYSVSREKKESFPLTVTSAQKNPTAFYLCASMLVGAETQYFGPGTRLLVL.